This T cell receptor beta chain was captured by sequencing in a study of blood T cells in healthy people across ages (dated by TCRdb to 2013 to 2016). General notes on the study: In model experiments, template switching captured about one uniquely barcoded TCR beta cDNA molecule for every two T cells. To track age-related changes in TCR beta repertoire diversity, the study relied on deep sequencing normalized with unique cDNA molecular identifiers. The donors were split into four age groups: young (average 16 years), middle-aged (39), aged (62) and long-lived (approximately 80). To avoid experimental bias, donors of different ages were spread randomly across the sequencing lanes. For two donors (one aged 18 to 29 and one aged 80 or older), the study analyzed two additional independent replicas of 1 million unique cDNA reads from the same blood draw. What the work shows at the level of the full study, not this receptor alone: As age increased, observed TCR beta diversity per million T cells dropped in a roughly linear way, and a significant reduction was already evident by age 40. A strong correlation was found between observed TCR beta diversity and the percentage of naive T cells measured by flow cytometry. The long-lived group showed more naive CD4+ T cells, fewer expanded clones and increased TCR diversity than the aged group, suggesting age selection. Because donor CMV infection status was unknown, age-related changes in expanded clonotypes were potentially confounded. Estimates of total diversity based on one million sequenced T cells were regarded as lower bounds and as underestimates. Conclusive comparison of naive and antigen-experienced compartments was prevented by the profiling of bulk unsorted PBMCs.

The donors were 40 or so Caucasian individuals from Russia, aged roughly 6 to 100 years, who were systemically healthy. Each donor gave ten milliliters of peripheral blood, collected into EDTA-treated Vacutainer tubes. Ficoll-Paque density-gradient centrifugation was used to isolate PBMCs, with at least 6 million per sample. Trizol reagent was used to extract total RNA from the PBMCs, yielding at least 5 micrograms per sample. Naive CD45RAhigh/CD27high T cell percentages were measured by flow cytometry on a PBMC aliquot from every donor. The library was produced with 5' RACE. The reads were generated on an Illumina HiSeq 2500. A second about 6 to 11 cycle PCR used a sample-barcoded 5' primer and a J-beta primer mix. Each TCR beta cDNA molecule received a unique molecular identifier from a template-switch 5' adaptor carrying 12 random nucleotides. Each sample yielded at least 3 million CDR3-containing paired-end reads. All of the RNA was converted into first-strand cDNA using the Mint cDNA synthesis kit, with a TRBC-specific oligonucleotide serving as the primer. After uracil-DNA glycosylase treatment, a first 18-cycle PCR used universal primers M1SS and BC2_uni_R on all cDNA. Regarding the original processing steps: For normalization, 1 million high-quality reads, each with a distinct molecular identifier, were randomly selected from each sample. Instead of being binned into consensus sequences, reads with shared molecular identifiers were discarded. CDR3 identification, clonotype clustering and error correction used MiTCR with a Q25 quality threshold and the strictest error-elimination algorithm. Lower-bound total TCR beta diversity was estimated with a nonparametric unseen species model using Euler transformation. TCRdb ran its own pipeline on the public reads, namely fastp trimming at Q25 and MiXCR clone calling, and kept in-frame beta chains. Rows matching on CDR3 protein sequence are summarized as one entry with the most common DNA and genes. None of the V and J calls come from the authors' own analysis; TCRdb made them. Present in this sample are about 680,000 distinct CDR3 sequences, 49% of which were seen just once. The ten most abundant clones make up under 35% of the sample.

A distance of 16 bases separates the germline ends of V and J, which lose 1 base and 5 bases respectively. Taken from the germline V gene (reference sequence), the CDR1 and CDR2 loops are LNHNV and YYDKDF. From the cysteine up to the phenylalanine, the CDR3 has a length of 16 residues. The read is trimmed to its CDR3 DNA, 48 bases read in frame from base 1. A word on this clonotype: What antigen it recognizes has not been identified. The sample holds no much larger clone one base away, and base qualities are not on file.

This clonotype was obtained from an older woman in good health. Sequences were obtained from blood. The chain joins TRBV15 to TRBJ2-3; no D gene call is confident. The CDR3 reads as follows: CATSRGALGFGDTQYF. Here is the DNA: TGTGCCACCAGCAGAGGGGCCTTAGGGTTTGGAGATACGCAGTATTTT.